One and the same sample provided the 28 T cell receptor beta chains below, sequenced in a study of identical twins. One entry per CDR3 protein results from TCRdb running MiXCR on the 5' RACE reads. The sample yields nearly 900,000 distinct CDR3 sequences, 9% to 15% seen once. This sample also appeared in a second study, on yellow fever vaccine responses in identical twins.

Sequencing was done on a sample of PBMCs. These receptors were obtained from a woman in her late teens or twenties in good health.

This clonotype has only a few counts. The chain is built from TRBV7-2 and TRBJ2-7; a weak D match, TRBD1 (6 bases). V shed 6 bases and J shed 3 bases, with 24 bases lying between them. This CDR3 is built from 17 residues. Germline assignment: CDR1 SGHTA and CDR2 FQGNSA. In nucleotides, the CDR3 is TGTGCCAGCAGAACAGTTGGCGGACAGTCGATAAACTACGAGCAGTACTTC. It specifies CASRTVGGQSINYEQYF.

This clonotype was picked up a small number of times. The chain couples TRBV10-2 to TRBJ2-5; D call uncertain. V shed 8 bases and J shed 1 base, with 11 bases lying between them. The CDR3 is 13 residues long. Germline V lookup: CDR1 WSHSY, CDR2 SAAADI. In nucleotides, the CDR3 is TGCGCCAGCTTCGATATGATCCAAGAGACCCAGTACTTC. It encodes CASFDMIQETQYF.

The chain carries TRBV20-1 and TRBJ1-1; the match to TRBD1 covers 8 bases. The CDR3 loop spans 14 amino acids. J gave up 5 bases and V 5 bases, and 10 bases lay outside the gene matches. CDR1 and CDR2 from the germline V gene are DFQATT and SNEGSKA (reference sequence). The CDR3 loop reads CSARQGARYTEAFF. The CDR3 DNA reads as TGCAGTGCTCGGCAGGGGGCCAGGTATACTGAAGCTTTCTTT.

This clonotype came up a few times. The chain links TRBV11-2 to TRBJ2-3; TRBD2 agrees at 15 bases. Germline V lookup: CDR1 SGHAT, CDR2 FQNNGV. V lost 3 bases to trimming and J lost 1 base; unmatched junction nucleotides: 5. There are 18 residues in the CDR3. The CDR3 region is CASSLGLAGGRGTDTQYF. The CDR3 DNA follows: TGTGCCAGCAGCTTGGGACTAGCGGGGGGCCGCGGCACAGATACGCAGTATTTT.

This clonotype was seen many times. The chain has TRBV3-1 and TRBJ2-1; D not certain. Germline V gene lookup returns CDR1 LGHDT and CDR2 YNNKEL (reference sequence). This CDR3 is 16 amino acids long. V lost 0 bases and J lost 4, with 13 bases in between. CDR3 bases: TGTGCCAGCAGCCAAGATCGTAGGGCAGCTTACAATGAGCAGTTCTTC. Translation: CASSQDRRAAYNEQFF.

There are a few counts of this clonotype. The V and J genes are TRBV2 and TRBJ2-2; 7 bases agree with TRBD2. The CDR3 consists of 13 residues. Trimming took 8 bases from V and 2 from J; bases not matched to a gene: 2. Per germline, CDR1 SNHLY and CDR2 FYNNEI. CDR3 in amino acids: CASGRANTGELFF. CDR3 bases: TGTGCCAGCGGGAGGGCCAACACCGGGGAGCTGTTTTTT.

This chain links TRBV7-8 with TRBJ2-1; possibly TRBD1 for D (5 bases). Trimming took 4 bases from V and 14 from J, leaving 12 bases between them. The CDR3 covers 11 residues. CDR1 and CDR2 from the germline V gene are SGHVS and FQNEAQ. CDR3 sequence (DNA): TGTGCCAGCAGCTCCTCGACAGAGAAGTTCTTC. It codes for CASSSSTEKFF.

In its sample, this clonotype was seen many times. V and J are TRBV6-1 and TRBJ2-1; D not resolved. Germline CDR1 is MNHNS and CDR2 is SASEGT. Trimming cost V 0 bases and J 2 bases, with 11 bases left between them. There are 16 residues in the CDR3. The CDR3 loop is CASSEAQLIPYNEQFF. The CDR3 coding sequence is TGTGCCAGCAGTGAAGCCCAGCTCATCCCCTACAATGAGCAGTTCTTC.

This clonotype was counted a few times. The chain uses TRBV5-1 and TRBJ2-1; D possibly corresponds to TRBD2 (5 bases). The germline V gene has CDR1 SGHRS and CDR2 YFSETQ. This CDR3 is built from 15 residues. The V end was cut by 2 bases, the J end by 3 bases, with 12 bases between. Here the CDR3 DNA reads TGCGCCAGCAGCTTACTAGTGGGCCGCTACAATGAGCAGTTCTTC. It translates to CASSLLVGRYNEQFF.

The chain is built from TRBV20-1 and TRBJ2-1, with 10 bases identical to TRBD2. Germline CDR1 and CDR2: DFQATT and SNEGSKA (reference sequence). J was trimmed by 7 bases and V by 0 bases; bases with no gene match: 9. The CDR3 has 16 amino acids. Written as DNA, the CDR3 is TGCAGTGCTAGAGATCCGAGCGGGAGGGCCGGGAATGAGCAGTTCTTC. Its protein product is CSARDPSGRAGNEQFF.

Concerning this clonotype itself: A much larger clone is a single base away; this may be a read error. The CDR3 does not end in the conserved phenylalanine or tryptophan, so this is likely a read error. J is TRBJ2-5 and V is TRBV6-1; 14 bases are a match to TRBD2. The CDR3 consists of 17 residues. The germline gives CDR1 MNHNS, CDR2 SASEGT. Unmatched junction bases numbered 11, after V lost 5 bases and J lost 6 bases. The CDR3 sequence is CASSPGLAGVGEQTQYL. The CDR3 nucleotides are TGTGCCAGCAGTCCGGGACTAGCGGGAGTTGGGGAGCAGACCCAGTACCTC.

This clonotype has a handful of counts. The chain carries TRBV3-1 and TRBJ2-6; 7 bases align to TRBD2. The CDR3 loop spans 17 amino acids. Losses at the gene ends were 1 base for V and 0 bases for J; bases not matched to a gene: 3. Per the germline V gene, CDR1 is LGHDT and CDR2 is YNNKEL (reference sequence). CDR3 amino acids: CASSQGREGSGANVLTF. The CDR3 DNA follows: TGTGCCAGCAGCCAAGGAAGGGAGGGCTCTGGGGCCAACGTCCTGACTTTC.

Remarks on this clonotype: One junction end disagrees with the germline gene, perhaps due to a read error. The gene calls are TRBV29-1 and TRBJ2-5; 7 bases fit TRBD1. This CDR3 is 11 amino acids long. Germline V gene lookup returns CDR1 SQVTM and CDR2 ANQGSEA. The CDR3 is CSAPWGTAQLF. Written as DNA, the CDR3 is TGCAGCGCCCCTTGGGGGACAGCTCAACTCTTC.

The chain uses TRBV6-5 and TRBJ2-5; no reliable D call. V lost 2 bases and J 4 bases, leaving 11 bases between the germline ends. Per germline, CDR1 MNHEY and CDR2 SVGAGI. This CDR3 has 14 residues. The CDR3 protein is CASSYRRQAETQYF. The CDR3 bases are TGTGCCAGCAGTTACCGGCGTCAAGCAGAGACCCAGTACTTC.

The DNA of the CDR3 is TGTGCCAGCAGTTCATCTATAGCGGGGTCCCTCTCTGTAGGGGCCAACGTCCTGACTTTC. This codes for CASSSSIAGSLSVGANVLTF. The J gene is TRBJ2-6, the V gene TRBV27, with TRBD2 identical over 8 bases. V gave up 4 bases and J gave up 4 bases; unmatched junction bases: 18. The CDR3 runs to 20 residues. CDR1 and CDR2 (germline): MNHEY, SMNVEV (reference sequence). The full variable domain, with the rest looked up from reference TRBV27 and TRBJ2-6, is EAQVTQNPRYLITVTGKKLTVTCSQNMNHEYMSWYRQDPGLGLRQIYYSMNVEVTDKGDVPEGYKVSRKEKRNFPLILESPSPNQTSLYFCASSSSIAGSLSVGANVLTFGAGSRLTVL.

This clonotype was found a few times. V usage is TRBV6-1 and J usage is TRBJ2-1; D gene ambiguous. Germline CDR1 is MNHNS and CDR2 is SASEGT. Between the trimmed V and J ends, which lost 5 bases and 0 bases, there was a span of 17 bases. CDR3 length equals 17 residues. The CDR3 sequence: CASSRLGVTSSYNEQFF. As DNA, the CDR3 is TGTGCCAGCAGTAGGCTCGGTGTCACAAGCTCCTACAATGAGCAGTTCTTC.

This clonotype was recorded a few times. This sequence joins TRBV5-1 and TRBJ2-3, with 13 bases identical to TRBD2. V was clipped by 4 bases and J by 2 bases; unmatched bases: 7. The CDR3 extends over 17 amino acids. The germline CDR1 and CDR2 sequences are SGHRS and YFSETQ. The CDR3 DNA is TGCGCCAGCAGCCCTACGGGACTAGCGGGATTCACAGATACGCAGTATTTT. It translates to CASSPTGLAGFTDTQYF.

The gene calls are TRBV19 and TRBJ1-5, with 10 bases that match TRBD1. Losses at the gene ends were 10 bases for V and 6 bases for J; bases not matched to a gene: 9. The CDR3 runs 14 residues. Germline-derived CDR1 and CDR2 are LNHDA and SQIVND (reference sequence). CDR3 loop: CATLDRGLFQPQHF. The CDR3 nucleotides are TGTGCCACCCTCGACAGGGGGCTGTTTCAGCCCCAGCATTTT.

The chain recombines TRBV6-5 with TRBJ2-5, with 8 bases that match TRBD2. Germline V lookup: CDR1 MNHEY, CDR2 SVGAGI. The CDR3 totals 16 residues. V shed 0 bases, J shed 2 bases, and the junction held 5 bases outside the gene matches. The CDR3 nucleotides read TGTGCCAGCAGTTACTCGAAGCGGGGGCCACAAGAGACCCAGTACTTC. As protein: CASSYSKRGPQETQYF.

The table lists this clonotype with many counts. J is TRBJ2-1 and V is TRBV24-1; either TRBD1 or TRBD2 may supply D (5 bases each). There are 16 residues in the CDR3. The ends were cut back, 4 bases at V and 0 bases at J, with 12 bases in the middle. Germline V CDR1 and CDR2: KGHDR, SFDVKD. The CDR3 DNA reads TGTGCCACCAGTGACCGGGGCAGAAACTCCTACAATGAGCAGTTCTTC. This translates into CATSDRGRNSYNEQFF.

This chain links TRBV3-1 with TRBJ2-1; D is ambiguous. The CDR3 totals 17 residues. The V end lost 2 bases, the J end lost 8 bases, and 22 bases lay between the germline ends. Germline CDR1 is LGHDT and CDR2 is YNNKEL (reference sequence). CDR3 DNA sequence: TGTGCCAGCAGCCAATCAACCGTTAGGACGACCTTAGATGAGCAGTTCTTC. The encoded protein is CASSQSTVRTTLDEQFF.

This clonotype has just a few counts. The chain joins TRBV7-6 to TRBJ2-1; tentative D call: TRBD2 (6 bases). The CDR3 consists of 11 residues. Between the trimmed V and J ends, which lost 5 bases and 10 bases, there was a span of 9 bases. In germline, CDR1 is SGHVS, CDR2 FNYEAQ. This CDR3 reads CASSRLEEQFF. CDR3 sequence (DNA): TGTGCCAGCAGCAGACTAGAGGAGCAGTTCTTC.

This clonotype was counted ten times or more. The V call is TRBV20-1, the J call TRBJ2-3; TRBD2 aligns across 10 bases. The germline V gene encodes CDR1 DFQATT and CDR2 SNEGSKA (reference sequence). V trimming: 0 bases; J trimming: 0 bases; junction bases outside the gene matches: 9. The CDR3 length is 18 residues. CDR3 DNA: TGCAGTGCTAGAGATCGGCGGCTAGCGGGAGTAAGCACAGATACGCAGTATTTT. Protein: CSARDRRLAGVSTDTQYF.

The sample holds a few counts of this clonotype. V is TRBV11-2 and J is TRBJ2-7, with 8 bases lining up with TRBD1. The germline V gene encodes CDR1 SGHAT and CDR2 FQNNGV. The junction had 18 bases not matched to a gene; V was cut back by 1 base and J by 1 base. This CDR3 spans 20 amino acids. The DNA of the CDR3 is TGTGCCAGCAGCTTAGGTAGCCCACCCCTAAGACAGGGGCTGTCCTACGAGCAGTACTTC. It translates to CASSLGSPPLRQGLSYEQYF.

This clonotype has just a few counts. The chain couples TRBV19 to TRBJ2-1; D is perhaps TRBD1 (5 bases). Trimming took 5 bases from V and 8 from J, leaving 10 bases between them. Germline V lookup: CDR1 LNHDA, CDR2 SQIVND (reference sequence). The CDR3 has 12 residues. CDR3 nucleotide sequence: TGTGCCAGTAGTCGCAGGGTCGATGAGCAGTTCTTC. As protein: CASSRRVDEQFF. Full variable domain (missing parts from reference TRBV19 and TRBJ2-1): DGGITQSPKYLFRKEGQNVTLSCEQNLNHDAMYWYRQDPGQGLRLIYYSQIVNDFQKGDIAEGYSVSREKKESFPLTVTSAQKNPTAFYLCASSRRVDEQFFGPGTRLTVL.

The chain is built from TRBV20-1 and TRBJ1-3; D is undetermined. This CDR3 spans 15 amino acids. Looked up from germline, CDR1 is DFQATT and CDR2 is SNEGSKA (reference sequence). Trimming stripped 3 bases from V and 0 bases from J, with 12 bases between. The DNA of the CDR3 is TGCAGTGCTAGGGGTACAGTAAGCTCTGGAAACACCATATATTTT. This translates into CSARGTVSSGNTIYF.

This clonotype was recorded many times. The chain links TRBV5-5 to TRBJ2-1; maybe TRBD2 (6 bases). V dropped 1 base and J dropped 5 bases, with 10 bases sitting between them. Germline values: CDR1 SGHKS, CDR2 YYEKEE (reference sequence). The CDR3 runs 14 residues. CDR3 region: CASSLTRTNNEQFF. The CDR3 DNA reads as TGTGCCAGCAGCTTGACGCGGACTAACAATGAGCAGTTCTTC.

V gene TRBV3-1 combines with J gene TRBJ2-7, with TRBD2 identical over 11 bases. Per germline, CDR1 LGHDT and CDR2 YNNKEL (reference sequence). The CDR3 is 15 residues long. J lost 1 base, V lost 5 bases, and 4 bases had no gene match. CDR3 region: CASSWGLAVSYEQYF. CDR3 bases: TGTGCCAGCAGCTGGGGACTAGCGGTTTCCTACGAGCAGTACTTC.